This TCR beta chain was sequenced during a study of control samples from healthy donors and cancer patients. Germline assignment: CDR1 MGHRA and CDR2 YSYEKL. The CDR3 runs to 16 residues. Trimming removed 0 bases from V and 9 bases from J; junction bases left unmatched: 7. Produced via immunoSEQ multiplex PCR; TCRdb's table is partial and in-frame only. The sample has 110,000 to 150,000 clones; 94% are singletons. This receptor was taken from a man aged 35 to 55 in good health. Sequenced material: blood. The chain has TRBV4-1 and TRBJ2-1; TRBD2 matches 11 bases. This CDR3 reads CASSQDSLAGVSEQFF. CDR3 nucleotide sequence: TGCGCCAGCAGCCAAGATTCACTAGCGGGAGTTAGTGAGCAGTTCTTC.